Listed here are 30 T cell receptor beta chains from one sample, sequenced in a study of T-cell reconstitution after alpha-beta-depleted transplantation in children. The authors prepared the TCRbeta library with unique molecular identifiers. TCRdb reprocessed the PCR reads with MiXCR, giving one entry per CDR3 protein. There are more than 150,000 distinct CDR3 sequences in the sample; less than 8% occur only once, and 3% lies in the top ten. The sample in question was PBMCs from the stem cell graft donor, obtained from the stem cell graft. These receptor sequences come from a human donor who donated a stem cell graft to a child with Wiskott-Aldrich syndrome.

This clonotype was observed at least ten times. The rearrangement uses TRBV29-1 and TRBJ1-1; D uncertain. This CDR3 region has 16 residues. Per the germline V gene, CDR1 is SQVTM and CDR2 is ANQGSEA. Trimming pared 7 bases from V and 4 bases from J, leaving 25 bases between. The CDR3 protein is CSAISFLGGRSTEAFF. The CDR3 bases are TGCAGCGCCATTTCTTTTTTGGGAGGGAGGAGCACTGAAGCTTTCTTT.

This clonotype was seen many times. The chain is built from TRBV7-9 and TRBJ2-7; 9 bases fit TRBD1. The CDR3 loop spans 16 amino acids. Germline CDR1 SEHNR, CDR2 FQNEAQ (reference sequence). With 5 bases clipped from V and 1 base from J, the junction kept 9 bases outside the gene matches. The CDR3 DNA sequence: TGTGCCAGCAGCACGATCGGACAGGGGTTATCCTACGAGCAGTACTTC. It encodes CASSTIGQGLSYEQYF.

This clonotype was recorded at least ten times. This sequence joins TRBV20-1 and TRBJ1-1, with D uncertain. Germline-derived CDR1 and CDR2 are DFQATT and SNEGSKA (reference sequence). CDR3 size: 13 residues. The V end lost 3 bases, the J end lost 1 base, and 9 bases lay between the germline ends. CDR3 DNA: TGCAGTGCTAGGGGTGCAGGGAACACTGAAGCTTTCTTT. Translated: CSARGAGNTEAFF.

This clonotype was counted at least ten times. This chain connects TRBV20-1 to TRBJ1-2; D gene uncertain. Germline values: CDR1 DFQATT, CDR2 SNEGSKA (reference sequence). V was shortened by 4 bases and J by 0 bases, with 12 bases between the two germline ends. This CDR3 contains 14 residues. For the CDR3, the DNA is TGCAGTGCTAAGTCTGGAGCATCTAACTATGGCTACACCTTC. Residues: CSAKSGASNYGYTF.

This clonotype appeared many times. This sequence joins TRBV24-1 and TRBJ2-3, with D possibly being TRBD2 (6 bases). The CDR3 contains 13 residues. Germline CDR1 and CDR2: KGHDR and SFDVKD. Trimming removed 9 bases from V and 6 bases from J, with 15 bases in between. Written as DNA, the CDR3 is TGTGCCACCCCATGGAGGGGTCGTGATACGCAGTATTTT. Amino acid sequence: CATPWRGRDTQYF.

This clonotype was found many times. J is TRBJ2-1 and V is TRBV7-9; a weak D match, TRBD1 (6 bases). V was cut by 3 bases and J by 0 bases, with 9 bases left in between. The CDR3 extends over 15 amino acids. The germline V gene has CDR1 SEHNR and CDR2 FQNEAQ (reference sequence). CDR3 in DNA: TGTGCCAGCAGCTTCTCAGGGGTCTCCTACAATGAGCAGTTCTTC. Translating gives CASSFSGVSYNEQFF. Using reference TRBV7-9 and TRBJ2-1 for the parts outside the CDR3, the full variable domain is DTGVSQNPRHKITKRGQNVTFRCDPISEHNRLYWYRQTLGQGPEFLTYFQNEAQLEKSRLLSDRFSAERPKGSFSTLEIQRTEQGDSAMYLCASSFSGVSYNEQFFGPGTRLTVL.

There are many counts of this clonotype. This chain joins TRBV20-1 and TRBJ2-4, with 8 bases identical to TRBD2. V lost 4 bases and J lost 0; bases outside the gene matches: 5. This CDR3 is built from 15 residues. CDR1 and CDR2 from the germline V gene are DFQATT and SNEGSKA (reference sequence). The CDR3 reads CSAMRLAGAKNIQYF. CDR3 nucleotides: TGCAGTGCTATGAGGCTAGCGGGAGCCAAAAACATTCAGTACTTC.

This clonotype was observed many times. V and J are TRBV5-1 and TRBJ1-6, with D possibly being TRBD1 (6 bases). Germline CDR1 is SGHRS and CDR2 is YFSETQ. Trimming left V 0 bases short and J 10 bases short, with 11 bases between. CDR3 length: 14 residues. The CDR3 spells CASSLARDKSPLHF. The CDR3 DNA is TGCGCCAGCAGCTTGGCCCGGGACAAATCACCCCTCCACTTT. Using reference TRBV5-1 and TRBJ1-6 for the parts outside the CDR3, the full variable domain is KAGVTQTPRYLIKTRGQQVTLSCSPISGHRSVSWYQQTPGQGLQFLFEYFSETQRNKGNFPGRFSGRQFSNSRSEMNVSTLELGDSALYLCASSLARDKSPLHFGNGTRLTVT.

Many counts were recorded for this clonotype. The chain carries TRBV5-1 and TRBJ1-1, with D maybe TRBD1 (6 bases). Trimming pared 1 base from V and 1 base from J, leaving 14 bases between. CDR3 length: 16 residues. Germline V lookup: CDR1 SGHRS, CDR2 YFSETQ. The CDR3 coding sequence is TGCGCCAGCAGCTTGAAACCTTCCAGGGGGAACACTGAAGCTTTCTTT. It encodes CASSLKPSRGNTEAFF.

The sample holds many counts of this clonotype. The germline gene is not matched at one end of the junction; a read error may be the cause. The rearrangement uses TRBV6-2 or TRBV6-3 and TRBJ1-3; maybe TRBD1 (5 bases). Germline V gives CDR1 MNHEY, CDR2 SVGEGT. This CDR3 region has 14 residues. CDR3 amino acids: CASSLQEAGNTIYF. The CDR3 DNA reads as TGTGCCAGCAGCCTACAGGAGGCTGGCAACACCATATATTTT.

Many counts were recorded for this clonotype. The genes are TRBV7-9 and TRBJ1-2; D is ambiguous. The V end was cut by 7 bases, the J end by 2 bases, with 11 bases between. CDR3 size: 13 residues. Germline lookup yields CDR1 SEHNR and CDR2 FQNEAQ (reference sequence). The CDR3 DNA is TGTGCCAGCACTACCCCAACCAACTATGGCTACACCTTC. It is translated as CASTTPTNYGYTF.

The sample holds many counts of this clonotype. This sequence joins TRBV7-2 and TRBJ1-5; 10 nucleotides line up with TRBD1. CDR3 length equals 18 residues. Germline CDR1 SGHTA, CDR2 FQGNSA. The junction had 11 bases not matched to a gene; V was cut back by 5 bases and J by 1 base. The CDR3 loop reads CASSPGTGARVSNQPQHF. The CDR3 bases are TGTGCCAGCAGCCCCGGGACAGGGGCTAGAGTAAGCAATCAGCCCCAGCATTTT.

This clonotype was observed many times. This chain connects TRBV5-1 to TRBJ2-7, with D uncertain. The V gene lost 4 bases and the J gene lost 5 bases, with 16 bases spanning the gap. From germline, CDR1 is SGHRS and CDR2 YFSETQ. The CDR3 has 14 amino acids. CDR3 protein: CASSPQVVRDEQYF. CDR3 coding DNA: TGCGCCAGCAGCCCCCAGGTAGTCCGGGACGAGCAGTACTTC.

This clonotype has ten or more counts. This chain links TRBV18 with TRBJ2-3, with D unresolved. The CDR3 sequence is 15 residues long. Trimming left V 1 base short and J 1 base short, with 9 bases between. CDR1 and CDR2 from the germline V gene are KGHSH and LQKENI. The CDR3 nucleotides read TGTGCCAGCTCACCACAGGCCGACGGCACAGATACGCAGTATTTT. It is translated as CASSPQADGTDTQYF.

This clonotype was detected only a few times. J is TRBJ1-5 and V is TRBV7-8; D remains unclear. Between the trimmed V and J ends, which lost 1 base and 6 bases, there was a span of 7 bases. Looked up from germline, CDR1 is SGHVS and CDR2 is FQNEAQ. This CDR3 region has 13 residues. DNA for the CDR3: TGTGCCAGCAGCTTAGTTGCGGGTCAGCCCCAGCATTTT. Protein product: CASSLVAGQPQHF.

The genes are TRBV30 and TRBJ1-6; D perhaps matches TRBD1 (5 bases). With 8 bases removed from V and 7 bases from J, the gap between germline ends came to 12 bases. The CDR3 covers 12 residues. Germline loops: CDR1 GTSNPN, CDR2 SVGIG (reference sequence). The CDR3 here is CAGRDGNSPLHF. The CDR3 nucleotides are TGTGCCGGACGGGACGGGAATTCACCCCTCCACTTT.

The V call is TRBV30, the J call TRBJ1-1; 7 bases line up with TRBD1. The CDR3 is made up of 14 amino acids. Trimming took 2 bases from V and 5 from J; bases not matched to a gene: 8. Germline V gives CDR1 GTSNPN, CDR2 SVGIG (reference sequence). The CDR3: CAWSTILTGTEAFF. The CDR3 DNA sequence: TGTGCCTGGAGTACCATACTGACAGGGACTGAAGCTTTCTTT.

In this sample, this clonotype turned up many times. The rearrangement links TRBV4-1 to TRBJ1-1; unclear D gene. Germline V gives CDR1 MGHRA, CDR2 YSYEKL. The CDR3 has 15 amino acids. Trimming shortened V by 0 bases and J by 3 bases, and 11 bases separated the two germline ends. CDR3 DNA: TGCGCCAGCAGCCAAGATTCGGCCATATACACTGAAGCTTTCTTT. Translation gives CASSQDSAIYTEAFF.

The chain uses TRBV7-2 and TRBJ1-2; no clear D. This CDR3 is built from 15 residues. The V end was cut by 1 base, the J end by 6 bases, with 15 bases between. In germline, CDR1 is SGHTA, CDR2 FQGNSA. CDR3 sequence reads: CASSLVWSNLHGYTF. In DNA form, the CDR3 reads TGTGCCAGCAGCTTAGTGTGGTCAAACCTACATGGCTACACCTTC.

The chain recombines TRBV5-1 with TRBJ2-1, with TRBD2 identical over 13 bases. This CDR3 has 16 residues. V gave up 3 bases and J gave up 6 bases; unmatched junction bases: 6. CDR1 is SGHRS and CDR2 is YFSETQ in the germline V gene. The CDR3 bases are TGCGCCAGCAGCTCGGGACTAGCGGGGTATATCAATGAGCAGTTCTTC. Residues: CASSSGLAGYINEQFF.

Ten or more counts support this clonotype. CDR3 nucleotides: TGTGCCAGCAGGTCTCCGGGACAGGGGGGTGGGGAGCAGTACTTC. Its protein product is CASRSPGQGGGEQYF. The gene calls are TRBV6-1 and TRBJ2-7, with 11 nucleotides matching TRBD1. V shed 6 bases, J shed 7 bases, and the junction held 11 bases outside the gene matches. The length of the CDR3 is 15 residues. Per the germline V gene, CDR1 is MNHNS and CDR2 is SASEGT.

This clonotype was seen repeatedly, ten times or more. The chain employs TRBV4-3 and TRBJ1-1, with 7 bases fitting TRBD1. The CDR3 contains 15 residues. J lost 4 bases, V lost 0 bases, and 5 bases had no gene match. The germline CDR1 and CDR2 sequences are LGHNA and YSLEER. The CDR3 loop reads CASSQDQGVGTEAFF. CDR3 sequence (DNA): TGCGCCAGCAGCCAAGATCAGGGGGTAGGCACTGAAGCTTTCTTT.

The sample holds many counts of this clonotype. This chain joins TRBV25-1 and TRBJ1-1; D is possibly TRBD1 (5 bases). V lost 4 bases and J 1 base, leaving 7 bases between the germline ends. The CDR3 loop spans 13 amino acids. Germline V gene sequence: CDR1 MGHDK, CDR2 SYGVNS. The CDR3: CASSAGRNTEAFF. The CDR3 DNA sequence: TGTGCCAGCAGTGCAGGGAGGAACACTGAAGCTTTCTTT.

This clonotype was seen many times. This chain links TRBV5-6 with TRBJ2-3; D might be TRBD2 (6 bases). The germline V gene has CDR1 SGHDT and CDR2 YYEEEE. Trimming cost V 5 bases and J 2 bases, with 24 bases left between them. The CDR3 length is 18 residues. CDR3 sequence (DNA): TGTGCCAGCAGGACTAGACCACAAGATGTCTGGGACACAGATACGCAGTATTTT. Protein sequence: CASRTRPQDVWDTDTQYF.

This clonotype was recorded at least ten times. The chain uses TRBV20-1 and TRBJ2-7; D may be TRBD2 (6 bases). Trimming took off 3 bases at V and 3 bases at J, with 18 bases between the two ends. The CDR3 sequence is 15 residues long. Per germline, CDR1 DFQATT and CDR2 SNEGSKA (reference sequence). The DNA of the CDR3 is TGCAGTGCTAGGGTTCGGGGCGGGGCTGTCTACGAGCAGTACTTC. The encoded protein is CSARVRGGAVYEQYF.

This clonotype occurred many times. The gene calls are TRBV6-1 and TRBJ2-5, with 16 bases aligning to TRBD2. CDR1 MNHNS and CDR2 SASEGT come from the germline V gene. Trimming at V came to 4 bases and at J to 5 bases, leaving 1 base not matched to a gene. The CDR3 has 15 amino acids. This chain's CDR3 is CASSGGLAGGETQYF. The CDR3 DNA sequence: TGTGCCAGCAGTGGGGGACTAGCGGGAGGGGAGACCCAGTACTTC.

This clonotype was recorded many times. The chain recombines TRBV20-1 with TRBJ2-1; 7 nucleotides line up with TRBD2. Germline CDR1 and CDR2: DFQATT and SNEGSKA (reference sequence). Germline trimming cut 1 base from V and 11 bases from J; bases unmatched to any gene: 14. The CDR3 is 15 amino acids. CDR3: CSARVAGVQFAKQFF. The CDR3 nucleotides are TGCAGTGCTAGAGTGGCGGGAGTGCAGTTCGCCAAGCAGTTCTTC.

On this clonotype itself: A single base separates this from a much larger clone, so it may be a read error. The chain links TRBV5-4 to TRBJ2-5; no clear D gene. The germline CDR1 and CDR2 sequences are SGHNT and YYREEE (reference sequence). The CDR3 has 14 residues. CDR3 in amino acids: CASSLLAVQETQHF. The CDR3 coding sequence is TGTGCCAGCAGCTTGCTGGCAGTCCAAGAGACCCAGCACTTC.

This clonotype was counted ten times or more. The chain employs TRBV10-3 and TRBJ2-3; D unresolved. Trimming removed 11 bases from V and 2 bases from J, with 8 bases in between. The CDR3 runs 11 residues. Germline V lookup: CDR1 ENHRY, CDR2 SYGVKD. CDR3 loop: CASGTTDTQYF. CDR3 in DNA: TGTGCCTCAGGAACCACAGATACGCAGTATTTT.

At least ten counts were recorded for this clonotype. This chain connects TRBV6-5 to TRBJ1-5; tentatively, D is TRBD1 (5 bases). The germline V gene has CDR1 MNHEY and CDR2 SVGAGI. Trimming stripped 2 bases from V and 1 base from J, with 12 bases between. The CDR3 sequence is 16 residues long. CDR3 in DNA: TGTGCCAGCAGTTACGGCGGGGGATTCAGCAATCAGCCCCAGCATTTT. Its translation: CASSYGGGFSNQPQHF.